Following are 3 T cell receptor beta chains from one sample sequenced in a study of blood T cells in healthy people across ages. With a J-beta primer mix and a sample-barcoded 5' primer, a second PCR ran 7 to 11 cycles. TCRdb reanalysed the 5' RACE reads using MiXCR and keeps one entry per CDR3 protein. This repertoire shows 710,000 or so distinct CDR3 sequences, 32% found once; its top ten account for 15%. Sequencing used blood. The source is a woman of 80 years or more in good health.

With respect to this clonotype: A much larger clonotype is one base distant, so this may be a read error. The chain carries TRBV20-1 and TRBJ1-2, with no clear D. Per germline, CDR1 DFQATT and CDR2 SNEGSKA (reference sequence). CDR3 length: 13 amino acids. CDR3 loop: CSARDLKGYGCTF. DNA for the CDR3: TGCAGTGCTAGAGATCTCAAAGGATATGGCTGCACCTTC.

In this sample, this clonotype turned up a few times. Given a much more abundant clone one base away, this may be a read error. The rearrangement links TRBV3-1 to TRBJ2-1; tentatively, D is TRBD1 or TRBD2 (5 bases each). The DNA end lines up better with TRBJ2-7; the J call may be wrong. The germline V gene encodes CDR1 LGHDT and CDR2 YNNKEL (reference sequence). The length of the CDR3 is 18 residues. The CDR3 here is CASSPRGYEGSSYNEQYF. The CDR3 region has the DNA TGTGCCAGCAGCCCGAGAGGGTACGAGGGGAGCTCCTACAATGAGCAGTACTTC.

This clonotype occurred a few times. The chain joins TRBV10-3 to TRBJ1-1, with D possibly being TRBD1 (6 bases). This CDR3 region has 13 residues. Germline assignment: CDR1 ENHRY and CDR2 SYGVKD. V lost 6 bases and J lost 3, with 11 bases in between. In nucleotides, the CDR3 is TGTGCCATCAGCGCCAGGGGAGACACTGAAGCTTTCTTT. Encoded protein: CAISARGDTEAFF.